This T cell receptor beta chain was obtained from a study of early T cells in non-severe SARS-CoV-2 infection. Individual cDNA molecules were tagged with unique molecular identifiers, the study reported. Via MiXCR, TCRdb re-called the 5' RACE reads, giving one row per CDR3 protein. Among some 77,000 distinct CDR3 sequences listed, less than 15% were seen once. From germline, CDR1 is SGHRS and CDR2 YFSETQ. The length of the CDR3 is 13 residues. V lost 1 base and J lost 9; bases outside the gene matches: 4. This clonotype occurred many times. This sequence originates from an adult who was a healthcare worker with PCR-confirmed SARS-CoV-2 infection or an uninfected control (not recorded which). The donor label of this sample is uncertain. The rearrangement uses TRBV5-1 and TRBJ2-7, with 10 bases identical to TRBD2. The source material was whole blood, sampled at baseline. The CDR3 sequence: CASSLSLAGPQYF. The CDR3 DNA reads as TGCGCCAGCAGCTTGTCACTAGCGGGACCGCAGTACTTC.